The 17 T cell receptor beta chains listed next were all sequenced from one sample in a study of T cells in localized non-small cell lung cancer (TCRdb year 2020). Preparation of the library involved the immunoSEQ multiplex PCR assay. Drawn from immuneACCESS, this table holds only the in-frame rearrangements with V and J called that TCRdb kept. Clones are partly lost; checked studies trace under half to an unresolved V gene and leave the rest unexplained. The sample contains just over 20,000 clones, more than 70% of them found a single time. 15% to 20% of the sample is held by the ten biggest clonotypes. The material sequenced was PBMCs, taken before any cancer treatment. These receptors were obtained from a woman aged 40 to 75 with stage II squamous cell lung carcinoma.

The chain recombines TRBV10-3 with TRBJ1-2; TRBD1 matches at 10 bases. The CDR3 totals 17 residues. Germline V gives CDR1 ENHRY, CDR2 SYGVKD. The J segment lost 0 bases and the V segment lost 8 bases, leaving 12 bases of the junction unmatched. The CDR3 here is CAISTGTGDLSNYGYTF. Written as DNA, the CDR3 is TGTGCCATCTCAACCGGGACAGGGGACTTGTCTAACTATGGCTACACCTTC.

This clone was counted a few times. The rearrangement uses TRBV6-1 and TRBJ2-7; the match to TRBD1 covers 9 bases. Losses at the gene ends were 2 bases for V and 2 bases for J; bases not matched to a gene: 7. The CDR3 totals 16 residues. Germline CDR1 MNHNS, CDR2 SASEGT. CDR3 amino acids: CASSEWGTGQAYEQYF. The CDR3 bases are TGTGCCAGCAGTGAATGGGGGACAGGGCAGGCCTACGAGCAGTACTTC.

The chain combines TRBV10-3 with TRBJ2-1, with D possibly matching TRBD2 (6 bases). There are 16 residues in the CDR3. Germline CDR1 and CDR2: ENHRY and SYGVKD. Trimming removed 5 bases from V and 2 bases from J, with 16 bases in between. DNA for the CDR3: TGTGCCATCAGTCCCGGGACCTCGGGGGCCTACAATGAGCAGTTCTTC. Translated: CAISPGTSGAYNEQFF.

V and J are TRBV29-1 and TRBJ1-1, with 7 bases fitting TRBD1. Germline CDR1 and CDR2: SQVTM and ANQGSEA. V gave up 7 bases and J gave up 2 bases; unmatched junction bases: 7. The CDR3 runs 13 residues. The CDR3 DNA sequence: TGCAGCGCCCGGGGACAGTTAAACACTGAAGCTTTCTTT. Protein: CSARGQLNTEAFF.

The CDR3 coding sequence is TGTGCTAGTGGTTTGGCCGGTGGTATTAATCAGCCCCAGCATTTT. As protein: CASGLAGGINQPQHF. The chain uses TRBV12-5 and TRBJ1-5, with D hard to call. Trimming stripped 1 base from V and 4 bases from J, with 11 bases between. CDR3 length: 15 residues. CDR1 and CDR2 from the germline V gene are LGHNT and FRNRAP.

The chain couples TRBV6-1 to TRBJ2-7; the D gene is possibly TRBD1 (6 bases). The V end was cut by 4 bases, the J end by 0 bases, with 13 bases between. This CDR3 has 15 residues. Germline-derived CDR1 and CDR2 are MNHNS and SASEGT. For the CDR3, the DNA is TGTGCCAGCAGTGCTGGGACACTCAACTCCTACGAGCAGTACTTC. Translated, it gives CASSAGTLNSYEQYF.

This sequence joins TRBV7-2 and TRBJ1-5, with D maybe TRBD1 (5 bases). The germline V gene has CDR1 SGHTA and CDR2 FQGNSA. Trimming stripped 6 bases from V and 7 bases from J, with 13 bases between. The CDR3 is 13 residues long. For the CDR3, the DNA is TGTGCCAGCAGTAATAGGGGAGGGCAGCCCCAGCATTTT. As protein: CASSNRGGQPQHF.

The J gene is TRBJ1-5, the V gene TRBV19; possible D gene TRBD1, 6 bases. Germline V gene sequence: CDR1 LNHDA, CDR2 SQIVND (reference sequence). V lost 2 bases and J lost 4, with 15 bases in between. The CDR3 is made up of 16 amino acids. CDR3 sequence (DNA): TGTGCCAGTAGTATAAGCCGCGGAGGGGGGAATCAGCCCCAGCATTTT. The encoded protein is CASSISRGGGNQPQHF.

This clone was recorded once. The chain's CDR3 is CASRLGIGNEQFF. CDR3 bases: TGTGCCAGTAGACTGGGAATCGGCAATGAGCAGTTCTTC. The chain combines TRBV19 with TRBJ2-1, with D unclear. Trimming left V 6 bases short and J 6 bases short, with 12 bases between. The germline V gene has CDR1 LNHDA and CDR2 SQIVND (reference sequence). This CDR3 is 13 amino acids long. The entire variable domain, with the rest obtained from reference TRBV19 and TRBJ2-1, is as follows: DGGITQSPKYLFRKEGQNVTLSCEQNLNHDAMYWYRQDPGQGLRLIYYSQIVNDFQKGDIAEGYSVSREKKESFPLTVTSAQKNPTAFYLCASRLGIGNEQFFGPGTRLTVL.

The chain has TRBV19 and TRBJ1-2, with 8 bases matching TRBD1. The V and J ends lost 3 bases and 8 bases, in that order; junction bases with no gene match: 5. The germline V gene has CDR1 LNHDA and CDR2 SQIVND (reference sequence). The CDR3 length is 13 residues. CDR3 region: CASSIRTGNGYTF. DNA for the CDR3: TGTGCCAGTAGTATCCGGACAGGGAACGGCTACACCTTC.

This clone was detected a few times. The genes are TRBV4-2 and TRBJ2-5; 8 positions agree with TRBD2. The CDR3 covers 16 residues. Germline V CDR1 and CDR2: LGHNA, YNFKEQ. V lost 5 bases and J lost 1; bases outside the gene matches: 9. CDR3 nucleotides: TGTGCCAGCAGCAACGGGGGCACTAGCGGCCAAGAGACCCAGTACTTC. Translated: CASSNGGTSGQETQYF.

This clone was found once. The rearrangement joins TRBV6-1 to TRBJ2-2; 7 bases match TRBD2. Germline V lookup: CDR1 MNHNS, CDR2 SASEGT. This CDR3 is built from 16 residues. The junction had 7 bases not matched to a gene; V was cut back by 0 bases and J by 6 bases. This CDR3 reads CASSEAGRETAGELFF. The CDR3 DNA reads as TGTGCCAGCAGTGAAGCCGGGCGGGAGACGGCCGGGGAGCTGTTTTTT.

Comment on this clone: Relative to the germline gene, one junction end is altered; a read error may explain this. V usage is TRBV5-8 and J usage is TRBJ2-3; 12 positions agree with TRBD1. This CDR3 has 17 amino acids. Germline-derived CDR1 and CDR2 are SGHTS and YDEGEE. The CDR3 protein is CASSLSGDRGLLGRLDF. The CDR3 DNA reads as TGTGCCAGCAGCCTTAGTGGGGACAGGGGGCTTCTCGGTCGGTTGGATTTT.

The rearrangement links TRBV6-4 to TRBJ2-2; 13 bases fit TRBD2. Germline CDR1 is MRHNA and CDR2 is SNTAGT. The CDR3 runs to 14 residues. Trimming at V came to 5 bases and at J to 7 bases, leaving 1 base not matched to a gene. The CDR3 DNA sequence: TGTGCCAGCAGTCGGACTAGCGGGGGCGGGGAGCTGTTTTTT. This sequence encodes CASSRTSGGGELFF.

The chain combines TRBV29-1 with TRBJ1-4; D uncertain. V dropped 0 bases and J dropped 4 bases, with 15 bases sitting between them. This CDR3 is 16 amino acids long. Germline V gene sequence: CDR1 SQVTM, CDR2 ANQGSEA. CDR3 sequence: CSVEDFRSGYNEKLFF. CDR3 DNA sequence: TGCAGCGTTGAAGATTTCAGGAGCGGTTATAATGAAAAACTGTTTTTT. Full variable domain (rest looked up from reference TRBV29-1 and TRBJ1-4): SAVISQKPSRDICQRGTSLTIQCQVDSQVTMMFWYRQQPGQSLTLIATANQGSEATYESGFVIDKFPISRPNLTFSTLTVSNMSPEDSSIYLCSVEDFRSGYNEKLFFGSGTQLSVL.

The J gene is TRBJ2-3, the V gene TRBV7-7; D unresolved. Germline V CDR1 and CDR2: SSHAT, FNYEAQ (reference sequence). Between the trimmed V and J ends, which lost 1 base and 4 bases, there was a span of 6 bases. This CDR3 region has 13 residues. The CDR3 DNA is TGTGCCAGCAGCTTAGAAGGTGCAGATACGCAGTATTTT. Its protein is CASSLEGADTQYF. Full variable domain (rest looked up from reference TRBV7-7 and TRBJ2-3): GAGVSQSPRYKVTKRGQDVTLRCDPISSHATLYWYQQALGQGPEFLTYFNYEAQPDKSGLPSDRFSAERPEGSISTLTIQRTEQRDSAMYRCASSLEGADTQYFGPGTRLTVL.

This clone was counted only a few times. CDR3 sequence reads: CASSSGQNTEAFF. In DNA form, the CDR3 reads TGTGCCAGCAGCTCGGGACAGAACACTGAAGCTTTCTTT. V and J are TRBV11-2 and TRBJ1-1; a weak D match, TRBD1 (6 bases). Trimming pared 4 bases from V and 1 base from J, leaving 7 bases between. This CDR3 comprises 13 residues. From germline, CDR1 is SGHAT and CDR2 FQNNGV. Supplemented by reference TRBV11-2 and TRBJ1-1, the full variable domain reads EAGVAQSPRYKIIEKRQSVAFWCNPISGHATLYWYQQILGQGPKLLIQFQNNGVVDDSQLPKDRFSAERLKGVDSTLKIQPAKLEDSAVYLCASSSGQNTEAFFGQGTRLTVV.